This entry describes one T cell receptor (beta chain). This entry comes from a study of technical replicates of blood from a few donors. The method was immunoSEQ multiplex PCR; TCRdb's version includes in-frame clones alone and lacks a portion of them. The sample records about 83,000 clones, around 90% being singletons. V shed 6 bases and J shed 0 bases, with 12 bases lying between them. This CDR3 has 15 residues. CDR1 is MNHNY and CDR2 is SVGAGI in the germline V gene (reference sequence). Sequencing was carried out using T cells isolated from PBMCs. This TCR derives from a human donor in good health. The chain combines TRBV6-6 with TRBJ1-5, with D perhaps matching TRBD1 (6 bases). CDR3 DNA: TGTGCCAGCAGCCGGGACATTTATAGCAATCAGCCCCAGCATTTT. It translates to CASSRDIYSNQPQHF.